One sample yielded the 7 T cell receptor beta chains listed below, sequenced in a study of neoadjuvant anti-PD-1 for oral cavity cancer listed by TCRdb under 2021. The library was produced with the immunoSEQ multiplex PCR assay. The clones in this table, taken by TCRdb from immuneACCESS, are in-frame only. Not every clone is retained; where verified, under half of the shortfall comes from an unresolved V gene, and the cause of the rest is unknown. The sample yields around 32,000 clones; 80% were counted once. Around 3.3% of the sample is held by the ten biggest clonotypes. The time point label of this sample denotes: after neoadjuvant nivolumab, at surgical resection. The material sequenced was PBMCs, taken after nivolumab (anti-PD-1) treatment. The receptors were gathered from a person between 40 and 79 years old with oral cavity squamous cell carcinoma.

The chain employs TRBV30 and TRBJ1-2; the D is unclear. Germline CDR1 and CDR2: GTSNPN and SVGIG (reference sequence). The length of the CDR3 is 13 residues. V lost 0 bases and J lost 2, with 7 bases in between. CDR3 DNA: TGTGCCTGGAGTGTTACTCTCAACTATGGCTACACCTTC. This encodes CAWSVTLNYGYTF.

The genes are TRBV7-2 and TRBJ2-2; possibly TRBD2 for D (5 bases). Germline V gene lookup returns CDR1 SGHTA and CDR2 FQGNSA. V shed 4 bases and J shed 3 bases, with 9 bases lying between them. This CDR3 contains 14 residues. CDR3 coding DNA: TGTGCCAGCAGCTACGGGAAGGACACCGGGGAGCTGTTTTTT. This gives the protein CASSYGKDTGELFF.

The V call is TRBV30, the J call TRBJ1-1, with 9 bases lining up with TRBD1. CDR3 size: 15 residues. The V segment lost 3 bases and the J segment 4 bases; nucleotides outside the gene matches: 9. Per germline, CDR1 GTSNPN and CDR2 SVGIG (reference sequence). The CDR3 DNA follows: TGTGCCTGGAGGGGACAGGGAGGCTCGCGCACTGAAGCTTTCTTT. This codes for CAWRGQGGSRTEAFF.

V and J are TRBV7-2 and TRBJ1-2, with 11 bases lining up with TRBD1. The CDR3 has 14 residues. CDR1 is SGHTA and CDR2 is FQGNSA in the germline V gene. The V segment lost 5 bases and the J segment 8 bases; nucleotides outside the gene matches: 7. The CDR3 is CASSRTGGEWGYTF. CDR3 DNA: TGTGCCAGCAGCCGGACAGGGGGCGAGTGGGGCTACACCTTC.

The chain carries TRBV9 and TRBJ2-7; D tentatively reads TRBD1 or TRBD2 (5 bases each). The ends were cut back, 2 bases at V and 0 bases at J, with 12 bases in the middle. Germline V gene sequence: CDR1 SGDLS, CDR2 YYNGEE. This CDR3 has 15 residues. As DNA, the CDR3 is TGTGCCAGCAGCGTGGGGACGGTTAGCTCCTACGAGCAGTACTTC. Translating gives CASSVGTVSSYEQYF.

The count of this clone is one. This chain links TRBV2 with TRBJ2-1; D is undetermined. V was pared by 3 bases and J by 7 bases, with 16 bases between. The germline V gene has CDR1 SNHLY and CDR2 FYNNEI. This CDR3 contains 15 residues. This CDR3 is CASSDLTTERNEQFF. DNA for the CDR3: TGTGCCAGCAGTGACCTTACAACAGAGCGTAATGAGCAGTTCTTC.

This chain joins TRBV9 and TRBJ1-2; 10 bases map to TRBD1. V trimming: 3 bases; J trimming: 6 bases; junction bases outside the gene matches: 8. The CDR3 sequence is 15 residues long. From germline, CDR1 is SGDLS and CDR2 YYNGEE. The CDR3 region is CASSAPDRGGDGYTF. The CDR3 DNA is TGTGCCAGCAGCGCACCGGACAGGGGGGGCGATGGCTACACCTTC.